This entry features one T cell receptor beta chain sequence. The table came from immunoSEQ multiplex PCR; TCRdb's copy has only in-frame clones and leaves some out. Of 200,000 to 250,000 clones in the sample, 70% to 90% are singletons; the top ten hold under 4.5%. The sample originates from a study of blood T cell repertoires in COVID-19. As for the study in general: The study drew acute and convalescent COVID-19 samples from the United States, Italy and Spain.

This CDR3 spans 13 amino acids. The V end was cut by 3 bases, the J end by 9 bases, with 16 bases between. CDR1 and CDR2 (germline): SQVTM, ANQGSEA. The rearrangement links TRBV29-1 to TRBJ2-3, with D maybe TRBD1 (7 bases). The source is a man aged 45-65 years with acute or convalescent COVID-19. Sequenced material: peripheral blood. In DNA form, the CDR3 reads TGCAGCGTTGACGGCAGGGGGGTCCAGACGCAGTATTTT. Its translation: CSVDGRGVQTQYF.